This T cell receptor beta chain was identified during a study of post-analysis software for immune sequencing data. Across the whole study: Relapsing-remitting, secondary progressive and progressive-relapsing courses of multiple sclerosis were included.

Broader study findings: Analysis by F measure revealed that same-batch samples clustered strongly together. Multiple sclerosis patients showed significantly lower normalized Chao1 diversity than controls did.

Each TCR beta cDNA library carried unique molecular identifiers. Roughly 500,000 cDNA molecules were obtained per 1 to 10 million input T cells. One entry per CDR3 protein results from TCRdb running MiXCR on the PCR reads. The sample carries some 190,000 distinct CDR3 sequences, around 30% recorded once. A word on this clonotype: The antigen is unknown.

Sequenced sample: blood. This TCR came from a girl under 18 with multiple sclerosis.

CDR3 DNA: TGCAGTGCTGCTATTAGAGGTACTAGCCGGTCCTACGAGCAGTACTTC. This codes for CSAAIRGTSRSYEQYF. This chain links TRBV20-1 with TRBJ2-7; possible D gene TRBD2, 6 bases. Trimming cost V 5 bases and J 1 base, with 21 bases left between them. CDR1 is DFQATT and CDR2 is SNEGSKA in the germline V gene (reference sequence). The length of the CDR3 is 16 residues.